This TCR beta chain appears in the sequencing data of a study of cytomegalovirus exposure and HLA in healthy donors. Points on this clone: Its specificity is unknown.

A multiplex PCR was run with 60 Vbeta primers and 13 Jbeta primers. Only in-frame clones appear in the TCRdb table, and some are missing; sequencing was by immunoSEQ multiplex PCR. The data show 130,000 to 150,000 clones, around four fifths seen once. With V trimmed by 5 bases and J by 7 bases, 9 bases remained unmatched. The CDR3 runs 15 residues. Germline CDR1 is LNHDA and CDR2 is SQIVND (reference sequence). Study-level results: Some V segments (TRBV6-2 and TRBV6-3 among them) were excluded as indistinguishable. One cluster of highly shared sequence variants probably arose as a sequencing artifact. Investigators reported 150 to 200 TCR beta chains as tied to cytomegalovirus.

This TCR was recovered from a woman aged 55-70 years in good health and CMV-seropositive. The sample consisted of PBMCs. This sequence joins TRBV19 and TRBJ2-5, with 11 bases lining up with TRBD1. The CDR3 spells CASSPPGTGGMTQYF. CDR3 in DNA: TGTGCCAGTAGTCCCCCAGGGACAGGGGGTATGACCCAGTACTTC.